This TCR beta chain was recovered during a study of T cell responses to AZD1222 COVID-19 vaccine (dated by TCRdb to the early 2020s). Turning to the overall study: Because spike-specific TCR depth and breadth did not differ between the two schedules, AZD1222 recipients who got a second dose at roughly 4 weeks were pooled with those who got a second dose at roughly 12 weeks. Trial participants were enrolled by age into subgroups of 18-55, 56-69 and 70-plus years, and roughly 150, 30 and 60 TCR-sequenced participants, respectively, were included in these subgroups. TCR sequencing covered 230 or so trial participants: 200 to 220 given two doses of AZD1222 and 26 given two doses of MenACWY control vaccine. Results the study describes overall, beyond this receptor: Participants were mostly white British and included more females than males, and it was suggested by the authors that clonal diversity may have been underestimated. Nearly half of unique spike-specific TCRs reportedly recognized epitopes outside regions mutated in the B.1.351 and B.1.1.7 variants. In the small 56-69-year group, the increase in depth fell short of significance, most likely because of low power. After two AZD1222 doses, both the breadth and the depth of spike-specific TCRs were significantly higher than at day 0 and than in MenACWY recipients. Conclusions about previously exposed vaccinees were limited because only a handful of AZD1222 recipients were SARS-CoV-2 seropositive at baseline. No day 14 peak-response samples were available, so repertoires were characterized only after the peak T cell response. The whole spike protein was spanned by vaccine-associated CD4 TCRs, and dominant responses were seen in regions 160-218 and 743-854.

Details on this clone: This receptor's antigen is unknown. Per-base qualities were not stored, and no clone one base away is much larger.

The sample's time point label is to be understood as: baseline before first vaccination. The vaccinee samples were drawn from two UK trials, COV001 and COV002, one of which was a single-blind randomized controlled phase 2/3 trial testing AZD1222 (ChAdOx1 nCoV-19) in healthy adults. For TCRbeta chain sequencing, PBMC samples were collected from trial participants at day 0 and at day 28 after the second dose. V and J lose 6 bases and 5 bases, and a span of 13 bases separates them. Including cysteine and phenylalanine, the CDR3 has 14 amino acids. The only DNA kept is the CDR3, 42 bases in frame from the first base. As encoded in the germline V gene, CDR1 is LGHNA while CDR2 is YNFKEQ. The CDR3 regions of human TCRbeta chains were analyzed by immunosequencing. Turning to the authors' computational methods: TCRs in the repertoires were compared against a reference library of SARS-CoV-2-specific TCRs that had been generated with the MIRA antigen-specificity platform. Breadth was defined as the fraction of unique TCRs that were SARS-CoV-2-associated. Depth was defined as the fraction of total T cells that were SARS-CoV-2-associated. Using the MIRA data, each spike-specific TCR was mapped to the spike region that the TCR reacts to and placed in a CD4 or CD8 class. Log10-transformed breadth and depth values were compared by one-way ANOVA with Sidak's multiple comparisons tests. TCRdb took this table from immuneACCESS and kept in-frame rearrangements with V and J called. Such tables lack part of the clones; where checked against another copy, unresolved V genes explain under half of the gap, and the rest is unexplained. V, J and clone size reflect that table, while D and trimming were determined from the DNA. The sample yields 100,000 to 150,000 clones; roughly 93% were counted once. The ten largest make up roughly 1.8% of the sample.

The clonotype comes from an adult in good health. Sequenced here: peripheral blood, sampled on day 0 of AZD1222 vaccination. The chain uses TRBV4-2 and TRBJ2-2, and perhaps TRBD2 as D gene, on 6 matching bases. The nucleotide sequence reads TGTGCCAGCAGGAAAACGGGAGTTACCGGGGAGCTGTTTTTT. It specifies CASRKTGVTGELFF.